The 6 T cell receptor beta chains below were found in one sample sequenced in a study of T cell repertoires in cytomegalovirus infection. No antigens are known for them. Each CDR3 protein gets one entry after TCRdb re-called the reads with MiXCR. The data hold about 920,000 distinct CDR3 sequences, with under 40% observed a single time. This specimen consisted of cultured CD8+ T cells from PBMCs, obtained from culture after CMV antigen stimulation. The source is a human donor in good health (CMV status not recorded). Some clones in this sample may be carry-over from other donors' samples.

This clonotype was seen ten or more times. V usage is TRBV7-2 and J usage is TRBJ1-6, with D perhaps matching TRBD1 (6 bases). CDR3 size: 16 residues. V shed 8 bases and J shed 3 bases, with 17 bases lying between them. Germline CDR1 is SGHTA and CDR2 is FQGNSA. For the CDR3, the DNA is TGTGCCAGCGCCCCGGGGGCAGCCTACTATAATTCACCCCTCCACTTT. Its translation: CASAPGAAYYNSPLHF.

V and J are TRBV5-1 and TRBJ2-6; D is perhaps TRBD2 (6 bases). V dropped 2 bases and J dropped 0 bases, with 12 bases sitting between them. The germline CDR1 and CDR2 sequences are SGHRS and YFSETQ. The CDR3 is made up of 17 amino acids. In DNA, the CDR3 is TGCGCCAGCAGCTTTTCGGGACTCTTCTCTGGGGCCAACGTCCTGACTTTC. Translating it yields CASSFSGLFSGANVLTF.

Only a few counts were recorded for this clonotype. This chain uses TRBV6-5 with TRBJ1-1; D is ambiguous. This CDR3 spans 12 amino acids. Trimming took 2 bases from V and 6 from J, leaving 7 bases between them. The germline V gene encodes CDR1 MNHEY and CDR2 SVGAGI. The CDR3, as DNA: TGTGCCAGCAGTTACCCACCGGCTGAAGCTTTCTTT. Protein: CASSYPPAEAFF.

This clonotype was found a few times. The gene calls are TRBV2 and TRBJ1-1, with no clear D. Between the trimmed V and J ends, which lost 7 bases and 2 bases, there was a span of 11 bases. Germline V gene sequence: CDR1 SNHLY, CDR2 FYNNEI. This CDR3 comprises 13 residues. CDR3 amino acids: CASMGHPNTEAFF. The CDR3 DNA reads as TGTGCCAGCATGGGCCACCCCAACACTGAAGCTTTCTTT. The full variable domain, in which reference TRBV2 and TRBJ1-1 provide the parts outside the CDR3, is EPEVTQTPSHQVTQMGQEVILRCVPISNHLYFYWYRQILGQKVEFLVSFYNNEISEKSEIFDDQFSVERPDGSNFTLKIRSTKLEDSAMYFCASMGHPNTEAFFGQGTRLTVV.

For this clonotype: The junction and the germline gene differ at one end; a read error may be behind it. The rearrangement joins TRBV7-6 to TRBJ2-5, with D uncertain. Germline V lookup: CDR1 SGHVS, CDR2 FNYEAQ. The CDR3 runs 13 residues. CDR3 in DNA: TGTGCTAGCAGCCTTAACCGGGCAGAGACCCAGTACTTC. It codes for CASSLNRAETQYF. The complete variable domain, with remaining parts taken from reference TRBV7-6 and TRBJ2-5, reads GAGVSQSPRYKVTKRGQDVALRCDPISGHVSLYWYRQALGQGPEFLTYFNYEAQQDKSGLPNDRFSAERPEGSISTLTIQRTEQRDSAMYRCASSLNRAETQYFGPGTRLLVL.

Ten or more counts support this clonotype. The J gene is TRBJ1-5, the V gene TRBV6-1; TRBD1 agrees at 8 bases. The germline V gene encodes CDR1 MNHNS and CDR2 SASEGT. The CDR3 has 16 amino acids. V lost 2 bases and J lost 0; bases outside the gene matches: 3. The CDR3, as DNA: TGTGCCAGCAGTGAAAGGACAGGGTATAGCAATCAGCCCCAGCATTTT. It translates to CASSERTGYSNQPQHF.